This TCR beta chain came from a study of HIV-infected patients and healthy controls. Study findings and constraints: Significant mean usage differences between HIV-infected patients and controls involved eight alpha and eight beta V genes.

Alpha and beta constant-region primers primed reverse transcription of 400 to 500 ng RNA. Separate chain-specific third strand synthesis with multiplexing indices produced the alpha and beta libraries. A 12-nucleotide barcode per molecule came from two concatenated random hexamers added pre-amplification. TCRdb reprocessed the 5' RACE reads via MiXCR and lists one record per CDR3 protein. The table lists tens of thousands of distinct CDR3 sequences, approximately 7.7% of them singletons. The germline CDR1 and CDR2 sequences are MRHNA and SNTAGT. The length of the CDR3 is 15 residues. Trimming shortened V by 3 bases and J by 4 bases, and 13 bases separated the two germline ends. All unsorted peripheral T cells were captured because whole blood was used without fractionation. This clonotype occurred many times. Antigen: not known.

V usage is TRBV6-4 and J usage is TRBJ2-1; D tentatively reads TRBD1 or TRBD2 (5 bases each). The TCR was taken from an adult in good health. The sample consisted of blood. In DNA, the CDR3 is TGTGCCAGCAGTGAAGGGCAGGGACCTTACAATGAGCAGTTCTTC. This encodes CASSEGQGPYNEQFF.